The entry that follows covers one TCR beta chain sequence. Its antigen is currently not known. Per-base quality was not reported, and no clone a single base away is much larger than it. The data are from a study of CD8 T cells in Susac syndrome (dated by TCRdb to about 2019). Broadly, across the study: Whether CD8+ T cell activation and differentiation in Susac syndrome was antigen driven was tested using repertoire sequencing. Clonality of the CD8+ T cell repertoire was compared between about a dozen healthy donors, 14 Susac syndrome patients and roughly 15 multiple sclerosis patients.

Peripheral blood CD8+ and CD4+ T cells from healthy donors, Susac syndrome patients and multiple sclerosis patients were profiled by high-throughput TCR beta sequencing. The multiple sclerosis controls were treatment-naive patients who had stable or active relapsing-remitting disease and met the revised McDonald criteria. Bulk CD8+ and CD4+ T cells were purified magnetically by negative isolation, whereas CD8+ TEMRA cells were enriched by FACS. Blood was collected in EDTA tubes and processed within 24 hours, with PBMCs isolated through density gradient centrifugation. PBMCs intended for TCR sequencing were frozen in liquid nitrogen and were later thawed in a 37 degrees C water bath. The sorted or isolated CD4+, CD8+ and CD8+ TEMRA cells reached a purity of at least 90%. Findings and caveats that apply to the study as a whole: The study acknowledged that relatively few individuals were included in the TCR sequencing and HLA analysis.

V is cut by 0 bases and J by 2 bases, and the space between the germline ends is 10 bases. The CDR3 has 15 amino acids, counting the end cysteine and phenylalanine. CDR3 DNA is the only sequence kept; it has 45 bases, read in frame from the first base. Taken from the germline V gene, the CDR1 and CDR2 loops are MGHRA and YSYEKL. RNA was extracted with the RNeasy kit and roughly 0.45 to 1 ug was reverse transcribed using random hexamers. The immunoSEQ multiplex PCR assay, covering 54 Vbeta and 13 Jbeta segments, was used to amplify TCR beta CDR3 regions. PCR amplification bias was corrected using a synthetic template baseline for primer optimization and computational correction. On the authors' methods: Reads were annotated to V, D and J genes per IMGT and analyzed with immunoSEQ Analyzer, keeping only productive sequences. To calculate clonality, Shannon entropy was normalized by log2 of the number of productive unique sequences and then subtracted from one. For each patient and control, public and private clones were evaluated within the 100 most prevalent clones. A clone was defined as Susac-specific if it was absent from the healthy and MS cohorts, from around 960 published viral clones and from other ImmuneACCESS disease sequences. The public reads were reprocessed in TCRdb via fastp at Q25 and MiXCR, keeping in-frame beta chains. Entries are consolidated by CDR3 protein sequence, retaining the most common genes and DNA. These V and J calls are TCRdb output, not the study's own analysis. Across this sample there are under 550,000 distinct CDR3 sequences, with around 85% seen only once. The ten most abundant clones make up around 0.12% of the sample.

This TCR came from a human donor with multiple sclerosis. The chain is encoded by TRBV4-1 joined to TRBJ2-5, with the identity of the D gene unclear. Sequencing was performed on CD8+ T cells from PBMCs. The CDR3 here reads CASSQDQTQQETQYF. The base sequence is TGCGCCAGCAGCCAAGATCAGACTCAACAAGAGACCCAGTACTTC.